This T cell receptor beta chain derives from a study of control samples from healthy donors and cancer patients (TCRdb year 2020). The library was produced with the immunoSEQ multiplex PCR assay. The clones in this table, taken by TCRdb from immuneACCESS, are in-frame only. Not every clone is retained; where verified, under half of the shortfall comes from an unresolved V gene, and the cause of the rest is unknown. Across this sample there are 120,000 or so clones, with roughly 90% seen only once. The top ten hold around 3.5% of the sample. As for this clone: Its antigen target is currently unknown. Base-call qualities are not available, and no considerably larger clone is one nucleotide away.

A distance of 6 bases separates the germline ends of V and J, which lose 4 bases and 3 bases respectively. Spanning cysteine to phenylalanine, the CDR3 consists of 13 amino acids. Of the read, only the CDR3 DNA is kept; its 39 bases are in frame from base 1. Sequenced: PBMCs. The V gene is TRBV12-3 or TRBV12-4 and the J gene is TRBJ2-2; the D gene cannot be resolved reliably. The TCR originated in a woman in her sixties with lung cancer. The CDR3 amino acid sequence is: CASSSSYTGELFF. The DNA reads TGTGCCAGCAGTTCTTCATACACCGGGGAGCTGTTTTTT.